Sequencing of this TCR beta chain was carried out in a study of blood T cells in healthy people across ages. Findings and limits, study-wide: More naive CD4+ cells and higher diversity marked long-lived donors relative to aged donors. Per-million-T-cell TCR beta diversity fell roughly linearly with age.

Every sample yielded at least 6 million isolated PBMCs. On this clonotype: Its antigen is undetermined.

V was shortened by 1 base and J by 1 base, with 17 bases between the two germline ends. CDR3 length: 19 amino acids. In germline, CDR1 is LGHNA, CDR2 YNFKEQ. A second PCR of 7 to 11 cycles used a sample-barcoded 5' primer and a J-beta primer mix. MiXCR, applied by TCRdb to the 5' RACE reads, yields one record per CDR3 protein. The data hold approximately 800,000 distinct CDR3 sequences, with roughly 50% observed a single time. Sequenced sample: blood. The source of this sequence is a man aged 30 to 45 in good health. The rearrangement uses TRBV4-2 and TRBJ2-6; D possibly uses TRBD1 or TRBD2 (6 bases each). CDR3 DNA sequence: TGTGCCAGCAGCCAAGGGACGGGGGCCGCGGTTTCTGGGGCCAACGTCCTGACTTTC. It yields the protein CASSQGTGAAVSGANVLTF.